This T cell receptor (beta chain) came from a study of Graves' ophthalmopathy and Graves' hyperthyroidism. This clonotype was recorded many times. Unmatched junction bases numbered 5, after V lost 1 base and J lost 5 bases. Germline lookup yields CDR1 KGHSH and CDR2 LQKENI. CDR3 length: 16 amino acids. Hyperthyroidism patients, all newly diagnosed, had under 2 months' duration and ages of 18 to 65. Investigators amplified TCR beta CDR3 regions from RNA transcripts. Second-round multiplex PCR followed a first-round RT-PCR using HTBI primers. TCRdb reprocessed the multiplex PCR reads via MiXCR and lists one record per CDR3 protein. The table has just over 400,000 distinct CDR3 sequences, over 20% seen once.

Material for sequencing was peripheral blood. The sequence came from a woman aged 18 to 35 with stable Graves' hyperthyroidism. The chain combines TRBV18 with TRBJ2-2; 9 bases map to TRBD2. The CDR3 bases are TGTGCCAGCTCACCACTAGCGGGAGTGAAGACCGGGGAGCTGTTTTTT. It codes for CASSPLAGVKTGELFF.